The 19 T cell receptor beta chains listed next were all sequenced from one sample in a study of blood T cell repertoires in COVID-19. Produced via immunoSEQ multiplex PCR; TCRdb's table is partial and in-frame only. The sample includes some 260,000 clones, over 70% of them seen just once. The sequencing sample was made of peripheral blood. Source of these receptors: an elderly woman with acute or convalescent COVID-19.

The chain links TRBV2 to TRBJ1-1; possibly TRBD1 for D (5 bases). V gave up 7 bases and J gave up 0 bases, with 15 bases separating them. The CDR3 runs to 15 residues. Germline V gene data show CDR1 as SNHLY and CDR2 as FYNNEI. This chain's CDR3 is CASTTVGLLNTEAFF. The CDR3 region has the DNA TGTGCCAGCACCACAGTGGGACTGCTGAACACTGAAGCTTTCTTT.

This clone was counted between two and nine times. V gene TRBV6-5 combines with J gene TRBJ2-2, with TRBD1 matching over 7 bases. The CDR3 runs 15 residues. The germline gives CDR1 MNHEY, CDR2 SVGAGI. The V and J ends lost 5 bases and 2 bases, in that order; junction bases with no gene match: 5. CDR3 loop: CASSIRDRNTGELFF. CDR3 nucleotide sequence: TGTGCCAGCAGTATACGGGACAGAAACACCGGGGAGCTGTTTTTT.

This sequence joins TRBV2 and TRBJ2-1, with D perhaps matching TRBD1 (5 bases). The CDR3 has 14 amino acids. CDR1 and CDR2 from the germline V gene are SNHLY and FYNNEI. The V and J ends lost 5 bases and 10 bases respectively, with 18 bases between them. The CDR3 sequence: CASSLQGSVSEQFF. The CDR3 region has the DNA TGTGCCAGCAGTCTCCAGGGTTCGGTTTCGGAGCAGTTCTTC. Supplemented by reference TRBV2 and TRBJ2-1, the full variable domain reads EPEVTQTPSHQVTQMGQEVILRCVPISNHLYFYWYRQILGQKVEFLVSFYNNEISEKSEIFDDQFSVERPDGSNFTLKIRSTKLEDSAMYFCASSLQGSVSEQFFGPGTRLTVL.

The J gene is TRBJ1-1, the V gene TRBV6-5; a possible D gene is TRBD1 (5 bases). V was cut by 0 bases and J by 4 bases, with 12 bases left in between. The CDR3 sequence is 15 residues long. Germline CDR1 is MNHEY and CDR2 is SVGAGI. This CDR3 is CASSYSIDRRTEAFF. The CDR3 nucleotides are TGTGCCAGCAGTTACTCGATAGACAGACGCACTGAAGCTTTCTTT.

The rearrangement uses TRBV6-5 and TRBJ2-1; D gene uncertain. From germline, CDR1 is MNHEY and CDR2 SVGAGI. V gave up 6 bases and J gave up 6 bases, with 9 bases separating them. The CDR3 loop spans 12 amino acids. Here the CDR3 reads CASRTQGNEQFF. The CDR3 coding sequence is TGTGCCAGCAGGACACAAGGCAATGAGCAGTTCTTC.

This clone was counted many times. V and J are TRBV29-1 and TRBJ1-1; D call uncertain. V lost 3 bases to trimming and J lost 6 bases, with 5 bases between them. Germline lookup yields CDR1 SQVTM and CDR2 ANQGSEA. The CDR3 covers 10 residues. CDR3 nucleotides: TGCAGCGTTGACGTCGCTGAAGCTTTCTTT. Protein: CSVDVAEAFF.

The CDR3 loop reads CATSAEANEQFF. In DNA, the CDR3 is TGTGCCACCTCCGCGGAGGCCAATGAGCAGTTCTTC. The chain carries TRBV10-3 and TRBJ2-1; possible D gene TRBD2, 5 bases. This CDR3 spans 12 amino acids. The V gene's germline CDR1 is ENHRY and CDR2 SYGVKD. Trimming shortened V by 10 bases and J by 6 bases, and 13 bases separated the two germline ends.

The rearrangement links TRBV6-7 to TRBJ1-4, with 10 nucleotides matching TRBD1. TRBV6-7 is an open reading frame whose function is uncertain. With V trimmed by 1 base and J by 8 bases, 4 bases remained unmatched. The CDR3 totals 15 residues. The CDR3 DNA is TGTGCCAGCAGTTACTTAGGGGACAGGGGCGAAAAACTGTTTTTT. It encodes CASSYLGDRGEKLFF.

The chain employs TRBV12-3 or TRBV12-4 and TRBJ1-4, with TRBD1 identical over 8 bases. V was pared by 7 bases and J by 8 bases, with 6 bases of the junction left unmatched. This CDR3 comprises 13 residues. CDR3 in amino acids: CASTPTGAEKLFF. The CDR3 coding sequence is TGTGCCAGCACCCCGACAGGGGCCGAAAAACTGTTTTTT.

This sequence joins TRBV5-1 and TRBJ2-2, with 10 bases lining up with TRBD2. Germline CDR1 SGHRS, CDR2 YFSETQ. After removal of 0 bases from V and 7 bases from J, the junction contained 6 bases not matched to a gene. This CDR3 comprises 16 residues. CDR3 region: CASSLGASGSRGELFF. CDR3 coding DNA: TGCGCCAGCAGCTTGGGGGCTAGCGGGAGTCGCGGGGAGCTGTTTTTT.

The V gene is TRBV25-1, the J gene TRBJ2-3; D perhaps matches TRBD2 (6 bases). The CDR3 is 17 amino acids. Germline assignment: CDR1 MGHDK and CDR2 SYGVNS. Trimming removed 5 bases from V and 4 bases from J, with 22 bases in between. Here the CDR3 reads CASSPNTGSDRADTQYF. The CDR3 DNA is TGTGCCAGCAGTCCGAATACCGGGAGCGATCGCGCAGATACGCAGTATTTT. The variable domain in full, with the rest retrieved from reference TRBV25-1 and TRBJ2-3, is EADIYQTPRYLVIGTGKKITLECSQTMGHDKMYWYQQDPGMELHLIHYSYGVNSTEKGDLSSESTVSRIRTEHFPLTLESARPSHTSQYLCASSPNTGSDRADTQYFGPGTRLTVL.

In this sample, this clone turned up once. The rearrangement links TRBV11-2 to TRBJ2-1; no clear D gene. In germline, CDR1 is SGHAT, CDR2 FQNNGV. CDR3 length: 13 amino acids. Trimming pared 3 bases from V and 4 bases from J, leaving 7 bases between. CDR3 nucleotides: TGTGCCAGCAGCTTTCAACAGTACAATGAGCAGTTCTTC. Its protein is CASSFQQYNEQFF.

The chain employs TRBV19 and TRBJ1-3, with 7 bases fitting TRBD1. The CDR3 is 14 amino acids. CDR1 and CDR2 (germline): LNHDA, SQIVND (reference sequence). The trim removed 7 bases at V and 3 bases at J, leaving 6 bases unmatched. This CDR3 is CASIRDSLGNTIYF. CDR3 in DNA: TGTGCCAGTATCCGGGACAGTCTTGGAAACACCATATATTTT.

The chain joins TRBV4-3 to TRBJ1-4, with TRBD1 matching 8 bases. Trimming took 5 bases from V and 7 from J; bases not matched to a gene: 6. This CDR3 contains 14 residues. The V gene's germline CDR1 is LGHNA and CDR2 YSLEER. DNA for the CDR3: TGCGCCAGCAGCAAAGGACAGGGAGGTGAAAAACTGTTTTTT. It is translated as CASSKGQGGEKLFF.

This sequence joins TRBV3-1 (or the pseudogene TRBV3-2) and TRBJ1-1; TRBD1 matches at 8 bases. CDR1 LGHDT and CDR2 YNNKEL come from the germline V gene (reference sequence). The trim removed 1 base at V and 11 bases at J, leaving 9 bases unmatched. There are 14 residues in the CDR3. This CDR3 reads CASSQGGGQGRAFF. CDR3 nucleotide sequence: TGTGCCAGCAGCCAAGGAGGTGGACAGGGACGGGCTTTCTTT.

With respect to this clone: Additional DNA sequences in this sample encode the identical CDR3. The V call is TRBV5-1, the J call TRBJ2-2; tentative D call: TRBD2 (6 bases). The CDR3 has 14 residues. V lost 0 bases and J lost 5, with 8 bases in between. CDR1 SGHRS and CDR2 YFSETQ come from the germline V gene. The CDR3 protein is CASSLGRGTGELFF. CDR3 in DNA: TGCGCCAGCAGCTTGGGGAGGGGTACCGGGGAGCTGTTTTTT.

The rearrangement joins TRBV5-4 to TRBJ2-1; 11 bases map to TRBD2. The CDR3 contains 18 residues. The germline gives CDR1 SGHNT, CDR2 YYREEE (reference sequence). Trimming removed 3 bases from V and 4 bases from J; junction bases left unmatched: 12. As DNA, the CDR3 is TGTGCCAGCAGCTCGGGGGGGGCTAGCGGGAGGTCGTACAATGAGCAGTTCTTC. Translated, it gives CASSSGGASGRSYNEQFF.

This clone was seen at least ten times. CDR3 sequence (DNA): TGTGCCAGCGCTACAGGGCTAGTGGATACGCAGTATTTT. Protein sequence: CASATGLVDTQYF. This chain links TRBV5-4 with TRBJ2-3; D perhaps matches TRBD1 (6 bases). The CDR3 extends over 13 amino acids. V was pared by 7 bases and J by 6 bases, with 15 bases between. Germline CDR1 reads SGHNT; CDR2 reads YYREEE (reference sequence).

This clone was counted between two and nine times. This chain connects TRBV4-3 to TRBJ1-1; no reliable D call. The CDR3 length is 13 residues. Germline CDR1 is LGHNA and CDR2 is YSLEER. Trimming pared 0 bases from V and 7 bases from J, leaving 9 bases between. Written as DNA, the CDR3 is TGCGCCAGCAGCCAAGAACAGAACCGTGAAGCTTTCTTT. It is translated as CASSQEQNREAFF.